This entry features one TCR beta chain sequence. It has no known antigen specificity. There are no base qualities to consult, and no much larger clone falls within one base. The CDR3 numbers 15 residues from cysteine through phenylalanine. CDR3 DNA is the only sequence kept; it has 45 bases, read in frame from the first base. Relative to germline, V is missing 3 bases and J is missing 5 bases, with 9 bases of the junction outside any gene match. CDR1 and CDR2 (SEHNR, FQNEAQ) derive from the germline V gene (reference sequence). The library was built by means of 5' RACE. TCRdb names Illumina HiSeq 2500 as the instrument used. The second PCR ran for about 6 to 11 cycles and used a J-beta primer mix along with a sample-barcoded 5' primer. A unique molecular identifier was introduced onto each TCR beta cDNA molecule by a template-switch 5' adaptor carrying 12 random nucleotides. At least 3 million CDR3-containing paired-end reads were obtained from each sample. First-strand cDNA synthesis was performed from all RNA using the Mint cDNA synthesis kit, with priming by a TRBC-specific oligonucleotide. After uracil-DNA glycosylase treatment, a first 18-cycle PCR used universal primers M1SS and BC2_uni_R on all cDNA. Under the source paper's analysis protocol: For normalization, 1 million high-quality reads were randomly selected from each sample, with every read carrying a distinct molecular identifier. Reads with shared molecular identifiers were discarded instead of being binned into consensus sequences. CDR3 identification, clonotype clustering and error correction used MiTCR with a Q25 quality threshold and the strictest error-elimination algorithm. A nonparametric unseen species model using Euler transformation provided a lower-bound estimate of total TCR beta diversity. In-frame beta chains were kept once TCRdb had trimmed the public reads at Q25 with fastp and called clones with MiXCR. CDR3 protein duplicates are merged, each entry listing the most common genes and DNA. TCRdb's processing, not the authors', yielded these V and J calls. The sample has fewer than 800,000 distinct CDR3 sequences on record, about 25% of them singletons. The biggest ten clones account for just under 9.5% of the sample.

This sample is part of a study of blood T cells in healthy people across ages (dated by TCRdb to between 2015 and 2017). Describing the broader study: In model experiments, roughly one uniquely barcoded TCR beta cDNA molecule per two T cells was captured by template switching. To track age-related changes in TCR beta repertoire diversity, the study relied on deep sequencing normalized with unique cDNA molecular identifiers. The donors were divided into four age groups: young (average about 16 years), middle-aged (around 37), aged (62) and long-lived (about 79). The study analyzed two additional independent replicas of 1 million unique cDNA reads from the same blood draw for two donors, one aged 18 to 29 and one aged 80 or older.

The donors were 40 or so Caucasian individuals from Russia, aged roughly 6 to 100 years, who were systemically healthy. Each donor gave 9.5 to 10 milliliters of peripheral blood, drawn into EDTA-treated Vacutainer tubes. Ficoll-Paque density-gradient centrifugation was used to isolate PBMCs, with at least 6.5 million obtained per sample. Total RNA, at least 6 micrograms per sample, was extracted from PBMCs with Trizol reagent. Naive CD45RAhigh/CD27high T cell percentages were measured by flow cytometry on a PBMC aliquot from every donor. Findings and caveats that apply to the study as a whole: A strong correlation was found between observed TCR beta diversity and the percentage of naive T cells measured by flow cytometry. As age increased, observed TCR beta diversity per million T cells dropped in a roughly linear way, and a significant reduction was already evident by age about 40. Estimates of total diversity based on one million sequenced T cells were considered lower bounds and underestimates. Since profiling was done on bulk unsorted PBMCs, naive and antigen-experienced compartments could not be conclusively compared. Because the CMV infection status of the donors was unknown, age-related changes in expanded clonotypes may potentially have been confounded. Compared with the aged group, the long-lived group had more naive CD4+ T cells, fewer expanded clones and increased TCR diversity, suggesting age selection.

A further study also used this sample, focusing on T cells of mothers and their children. Drawing on the second study: Nine systemically healthy Caucasian individuals served as donors, namely three mothers together with their six children. cDNA synthesis used all of the extracted RNA, with 1.5 ug of RNA in each 15 ul reaction. In the second PCR, the M1S primer introduced both the sample barcodes and 2-4 random nucleotides. More than 9 million TCR beta CDR3 reads were obtained from each mother, and millions of reads were obtained from each child. Thymic selection similarly shapes TCR recombination output in related and unrelated pairs, with minor effect from inherited differences. Normalized repertoire overlap in related mother-child pairs was always slightly higher than in unrelated mother-child pairs, but the difference was never significant. No persistent microchimeric T cell clones were found, with a detection sensitivity of approximately 100 clones per million clonotypes. To look for features that set related mother-child pairs apart from unrelated individuals, the researchers ran deep NGS to compare the TCR beta repertoires of mothers and children. Mothers averaged approximately 41 +/- 4 years of age and children averaged roughly 12 +/- 4 years. After adapter ligation with NEBNext reagents, the libraries were sequenced on Illumina HiSeq 2000 with 100+100 nt paired-end reads. To prevent cross-contamination, the mother and child libraries were prepared one month apart and sequenced in separate runs. For each donor, somewhere between about 450,000 and 2,200,000 distinct TCR beta clonotypes were identified. Naive TCR beta clonotypes were estimated from low-frequency clonotypes matched to each donor's FACS-determined naive share, without sorting.

Sequencing was done on a sample of blood. The chain is made from TRBV7-9 and TRBJ1-1; TRBD1 lines up with 7 middle nucleotides. The clonotype was recovered from a boy under 18 in good health. Here is the DNA: TGTGCCAGCAGCTTTGCCTTACAGGGGCAGACTGAAGCTTTCTTT. It codes for CASSFALQGQTEAFF.